This T cell receptor (beta chain) was found in a study of OX40 agonist ivuxolimab in advanced cancers. Turning to the study itself: A diagnosis of hepatocellular carcinoma, melanoma, renal cell or head and neck cancer was present in dose-escalation patients. Patients achieving partial responses numbered three: one hepatocellular carcinoma case and two cutaneous melanoma cases.

Produced via immunoSEQ multiplex PCR; TCRdb's table is partial and in-frame only. The repertoire includes fewer than 100,000 clones, over 90% of them detected once, and 5.5% to 7% sits in the top ten. This clone was observed once. What it recognizes is unknown. Regarding the study as a whole: At 0.1 to 3.0 mg/kg, clonal expansion of CD4+ and CD8+ blood T cells had occurred by week 6.

Per germline, CDR1 MNHNS and CDR2 SASEGT. V was pared by 1 base and J by 4 bases, with 13 bases between. This CDR3 is 15 amino acids long. The TCR sequence derives from an adult with an advanced solid tumor such as melanoma, head and neck, liver or kidney cancer. Sequencing used CD4+ or CD8+ T cells sorted from blood, obtained in a trial of the OX40 agonist ivuxolimab. The chain combines TRBV6-1 with TRBJ1-2; no clear D. CDR3: CASSEVWTVPYGYTF. CDR3 coding DNA: TGTGCCAGCAGTGAAGTTTGGACTGTACCCTATGGCTACACCTTC.